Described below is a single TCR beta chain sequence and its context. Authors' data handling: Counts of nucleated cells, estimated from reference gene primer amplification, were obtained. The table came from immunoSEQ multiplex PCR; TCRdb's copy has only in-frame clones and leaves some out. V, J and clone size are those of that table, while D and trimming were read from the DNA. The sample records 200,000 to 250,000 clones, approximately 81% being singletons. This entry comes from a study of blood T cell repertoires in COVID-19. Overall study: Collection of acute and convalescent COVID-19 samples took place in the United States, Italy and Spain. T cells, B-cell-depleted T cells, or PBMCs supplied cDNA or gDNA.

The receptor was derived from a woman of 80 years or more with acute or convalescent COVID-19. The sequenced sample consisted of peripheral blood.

CDR3: CASSEVRTGRYEQYF. As DNA, the CDR3 is TGTGCCAGCAGTGAAGTCCGGACAGGGCGGTACGAGCAGTACTTC. The V call is TRBV6-1, the J call TRBJ2-7, with 8 bases lining up with TRBD1. CDR3 size: 15 residues. Losses at the gene ends were 1 base for V and 4 bases for J; bases not matched to a gene: 6. CDR1 is MNHNS and CDR2 is SASEGT in the germline V gene.